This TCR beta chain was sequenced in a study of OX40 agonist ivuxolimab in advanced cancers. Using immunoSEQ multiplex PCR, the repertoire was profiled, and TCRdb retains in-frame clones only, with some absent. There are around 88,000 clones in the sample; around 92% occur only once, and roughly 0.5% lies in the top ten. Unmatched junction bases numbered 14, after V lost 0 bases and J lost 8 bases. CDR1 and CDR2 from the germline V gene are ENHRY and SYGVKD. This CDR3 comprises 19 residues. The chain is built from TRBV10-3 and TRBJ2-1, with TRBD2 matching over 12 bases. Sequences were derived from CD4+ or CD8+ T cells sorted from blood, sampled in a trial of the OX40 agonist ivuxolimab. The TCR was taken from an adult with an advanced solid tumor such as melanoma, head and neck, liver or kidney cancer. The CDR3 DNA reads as TGTGCCATCAGTGAGTCGTACCCTAGCGGGAGGGTAAATAGGGATGAGCAGTTCTTC. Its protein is CAISESYPSGRVNRDEQFF.